A selection of T cell receptor beta chains follows, all from one sample in a study of blood T cells in healthy people across ages. TCRdb called the 5' RACE reads again in MiXCR, with one record for every CDR3 protein. The sample carries 1.5 million to 1.9 million distinct CDR3 sequences, less than 45% recorded once. The sample consisted of blood. The receptors originated from a woman between 18 and 30 years old in good health. CDR3s include the opening cysteine and the closing phenylalanine or tryptophan. D genes are given only for firm matches. Clone size, where shown, is once, few, many, or a class for clones that have expanded.

NA,TRBJ1-2,TRBV10-3,NA,CATQTGYGYTF,TGTGCCACCCAGACAGGATATGGCTACACCTTC
TRBD1,TRBJ2-7,TRBV27,NA,CASNRTGSTYEQYF,TGTGCCAGCAACCGGACAGGGTCGACCTACGAGCAGTACTTC
TRBD1,TRBJ2-7,TRBV25-1,few,CASSETGESYEQYF,TGTGCCAGCAGTGAAACAGGGGAGTCCTACGAGCAGTACTTC
TRBD2,TRBJ2-7,TRBV7-2,NA,CASSSLNRGLAGGLSYNEQYF,TGTGCCAGCAGCTCTCTGAACAGGGGACTAGCGGGAGGGCTCTCCTACAATGAGCAGTACTTC
NA,TRBJ2-1,TRBV29-1,many,CSVVLGGAYNEQFF,TGCAGCGTTGTCTTAGGGGGTGCCTACAATGAGCAGTTCTTC
NA,TRBJ1-5,TRBV6-6,once,CASTPGGNQPQHF,TGTGCCAGCACGCCGGGGGGAAATCAGCCCCAGCATTTT
NA,TRBJ2-1,TRBV4-1,few,CASSQIGNEQFF,TGCGCCAGCAGCCAAATAGGTAATGAGCAGTTCTTC
NA,TRBJ1-6,TRBV12-3/TRBV12-4,NA,CASTLRVLSYNSPLHF,TGTGCCAGCACTCTGAGGGTTCTCTCCTATAATTCACCCCTCCACTTT
NA,TRBJ1-5,TRBV29-1,few,CSVESQGQPQHF,TGCAGCGTTGAATCCCAGGGTCAGCCCCAGCATTTT
TRBD1,TRBJ2-5,TRBV29-1,NA,CSVATGRPETQYF,TGCAGCGTTGCGACAGGGCGTCCAGAGACCCAGTACTTC
TRBD2,TRBJ2-5,TRBV5-4,few,CASSLVSGVQETQYF,TGTGCCAGCAGCTTGGTTAGCGGGGTTCAAGAGACCCAGTACTTC
NA,TRBJ1-3,TRBV10-3,NA,CAIRADANSGNTIYF,TGTGCCATCAGGGCGGACGCCAACTCTGGAAACACCATATATTTT
NA,TRBJ1-6,TRBV4-3,NA,CASSQDKQVSPLHF,TGCGCCAGCAGCCAAGATAAACAAGTGTCACCCCTCCACTTT
NA,TRBJ2-1,TRBV7-9,NA,CASTNDGDEQFF,TGTGCCAGCACCAACGACGGGGATGAGCAGTTCTTC
TRBD1,TRBJ1-4,TRBV20-1,NA,CSAPTRDREATNEKLFF,TGCAGTGCTCCCACCCGGGACAGGGAGGCAACTAATGAAAAACTGTTTTTT
NA,TRBJ2-4,TRBV4-3,NA,CASSQENIQYF,TGCGCCAGCAGCCAAGAAAACATTCAGTACTTC
NA,TRBJ2-7,TRBV7-2,few,CASSLNPGRSYEQYF,TGTGCCAGCAGCTTAAACCCGGGACGCTCCTACGAGCAGTACTTC
NA,TRBJ2-1,TRBV12-5,NA,CASGLYGVYNEQFF,TGTGCTAGTGGTTTGTATGGGGTCTACAATGAGCAGTTCTTC
NA,TRBJ1-4,TRBV20-1,NA,CSVPTVNNEKLFF,TGCAGTGTCCCGACAGTCAATAATGAAAAACTGTTTTTT
NA,TRBJ1-1,TRBV7-9,NA,CASSLETTRNTEAFF,TGTGCCAGTAGCTTAGAAACTACTCGGAACACTGAAGCTTTCTTT
NA,TRBJ2-5,TRBV12-3/TRBV12-4,few,CASSRGRTQYF,TGTGCCAGCAGCCGGGGGCGGACCCAGTACTTC
TRBD1,TRBJ2-3,TRBV29-1,NA,CSARHGQGSPTDTQYF,TGCAGCGCTAGACACGGACAGGGGTCTCCCACAGATACGCAGTATTTT
NA,TRBJ1-2,TRBV4-3,NA,CASSQADSLYGYTF,TGCGCCAGCAGCCAAGCGGACAGCCTCTATGGCTACACCTTC
TRBD1,TRBJ2-3,TRBV7-8,few,CASNSDRGQSTDTQYF,TGTGCCAGCAATTCAGACAGGGGACAGAGCACAGATACGCAGTATTTT
TRBD2,TRBJ2-1,TRBV9,NA,CASSKTSGPNNEQFF,TGTGCCAGCAGCAAGACTAGCGGGCCAAACAATGAGCAGTTCTTC
NA,TRBJ1-4,TRBV24-1,NA,CATSDGEDEKLFF,TGTGCCACCAGTGATGGGGAGGACGAAAAACTGTTTTTT